These T cell receptor beta chains were read from a single sample in a study of cytomegalovirus exposure and HLA in healthy donors. Repertoires were generated with immunoSEQ multiplex PCR, while TCRdb's copy carries only in-frame clones and drops some. The repertoire holds 180,000 or so clones, with roughly 80% as singletons. Specimen: PBMCs. Receptors were obtained from a woman in her forties in good health and CMV-seropositive. Both conserved end residues are part of each CDR3. A D gene is named only where the DNA matches it firmly. Expanded clones get a size class; other rows say once, few or many, or leave the size out.

cdr3_aa | cdr3_nt | j_call | d_call | v_call | clone_size
CASKSGSQETQYF | TGTGCCAGCAAGTCTGGCAGTCAAGAGACCCAGTACTTC | TRBJ2-5 | NA | TRBV7-9 | NA
CASSEGPSPQSGYTF | TGTGCCAGCAGTGAAGGCCCAAGTCCCCAGTCAGGCTACACCTTC | TRBJ1-2 | NA | TRBV6-1 | NA
CSATGTVGYTF | TGCAGTGCTACGGGGACAGTTGGCTACACCTTC | TRBJ1-2 | TRBD1 | TRBV20-1 | NA
CASSAGSGVQETQYF | TGCGCCAGCAGTGCGGGTAGCGGAGTTCAAGAGACCCAGTACTTC | TRBJ2-5 | NA | TRBV5-1 | NA
CASSMPGLAGIKPSYNEQFF | TGTGCCAGCAGCATGCCGGGACTAGCGGGGATCAAGCCCTCCTACAATGAGCAGTTCTTC | TRBJ2-1 | TRBD2 | TRBV7-3 | NA
CASSPRTSGRDYSYNEQFF | TGTGCCAGCAGCCCCCGGACTAGCGGGAGGGATTACTCCTACAATGAGCAGTTCTTC | TRBJ2-1 | TRBD2 | TRBV7-2 | NA
CASSLGQGLSGNTIYF | TGTGCCAGCAGCTTAGGACAGGGATTATCAGGAAACACCATATATTTT | TRBJ1-3 | TRBD1 | TRBV7-6 | few
CASSFYASGGYEQYF | TGTGCCAGCAGCTTCTATGCTAGCGGGGGTTACGAGCAGTACTTC | TRBJ2-7 | TRBD2 | TRBV5-4 | NA
CASSWTSNNEQFF | TGTGCCAGTAGTTGGACTAGCAACAATGAGCAGTTCTTC | TRBJ2-1 | TRBD2 | TRBV19 | NA
CASSDTGAGNTIYF | TGTGCCAGCAGCGACACAGGGGCTGGAAACACCATATATTTT | TRBJ1-3 | TRBD1 | TRBV9 | NA
CASSPEQGRPQETQYF | TGTGCCAGCAGCCCGGAACAGGGGAGGCCACAAGAGACCCAGTACTTC | TRBJ2-5 | NA | TRBV7-9 | NA
CASSVVEGSPEAFF | TGTGCCAGCAGCGTAGTTGAGGGTTCCCCTGAAGCTTTCTTT | TRBJ1-1 | NA | TRBV9 | NA
CASSPGESISTGELFF | TGTGCCAGCTCACCGGGAGAGTCCATTAGCACCGGGGAGCTGTTTTTT | TRBJ2-2 | NA | TRBV18 | NA
CASSTRTDSHEQYF | TGTGCCAGTAGTACGCGGACAGATTCCCACGAGCAGTACTTC | TRBJ2-7 | NA | TRBV19 | NA
CASSLSRGNEQFF | TGTGCCAGCAGTTTGTCAAGGGGGAATGAGCAGTTCTTC | TRBJ2-1 | NA | TRBV27 | NA
CADGIQQTQYF | TGTGCCGACGGGATTCAGCAGACCCAGTACTTC | TRBJ2-5 | NA | TRBV2 | NA
CASSQSSPPRGNSPLHF | TGCGCCAGCAGCCAATCCTCCCCACCGAGGGGGAATTCACCCCTCCACTTT | TRBJ1-6 | NA | TRBV4-1 | NA